The clone carrying this T cell receptor (beta chain) has at least ten counts. Its antigen is still unknown. This specimen comes from a study of cytomegalovirus exposure and HLA in healthy donors. Study-wide results and limits: Reported results showed that the classifier diagnosed cytomegalovirus status with high specificity and sensitivity. The study flagged about 160 TCR beta chains as cytomegalovirus-associated. Analyzed later, most CMV-associated TCR beta chains appeared HLA-restricted.

Researchers ran the PCR with 60 Vbeta and 13 Jbeta primers. Produced via immunoSEQ multiplex PCR; TCRdb's table is partial and in-frame only. The sample contains around 110,000 clones, about 70% of which appear only once. Trimming shortened V by 7 bases and J by 1 base, and 10 bases separated the two germline ends. This CDR3 has 14 residues. Germline loops: CDR1 MNHEY, CDR2 SVGAGI. The chain carries TRBV6-5 and TRBJ2-2; D is unresolved. Source material: PBMCs. This receptor was identified in a woman younger than 45 in good health and CMV-seronegative. CDR3 sequence reads: CASKSRRNTGELFF. In DNA, the CDR3 is TGTGCCAGCAAGAGCCGGAGGAACACCGGGGAGCTGTTTTTT.